A single sample gave rise to the 15 T cell receptor beta chains below, sequenced in a study of T cell clones after liver transplantation. Sequencing used immunoSEQ multiplex PCR; TCRdb keeps in-frame clones, though not all of them. The sample shows 75,000 to 85,000 clones, less than 90% of them seen only once. Sequenced material: CD4+ T cells from blood, taken at the 22-month timepoint. The receptors originated from a human patient who received a liver transplant. Among the T cells, some may be from the graft donor.

V and J are TRBV4-2 and TRBJ2-3, with no clear D. CDR1 is LGHNA and CDR2 is YNFKEQ in the germline V gene. Trimming left V 4 bases short and J 5 bases short, with 10 bases between. This CDR3 spans 13 amino acids. CDR3 coding DNA: TGTGCCAGCAGCCTTGGAAATCTAGATACGCAGTATTTT. Protein product: CASSLGNLDTQYF.

This chain links TRBV7-9 with TRBJ2-3; perhaps D is TRBD1 or TRBD2 (5 bases each). Germline-derived CDR1 and CDR2 are SEHNR and FQNEAQ (reference sequence). This CDR3 is 13 amino acids long. V lost 6 bases, J lost 4 bases, and 11 bases lay in between. CDR3 region: CASSTRGADTQYF. DNA of the CDR3: TGTGCCAGCAGTACACGGGGCGCAGATACGCAGTATTTT.

The chain uses TRBV15 and TRBJ1-2, with 7 bases matching TRBD1. CDR1 and CDR2 (germline): LNHNV, YYDKDF (reference sequence). Unmatched junction bases numbered 6, after V lost 0 bases and J lost 2 bases. This CDR3 is 16 amino acids long. CDR3 sequence (DNA): TGTGCCACCAGCAGAGATGCGGTGACAGGGAACTATGGCTACACCTTC. This codes for CATSRDAVTGNYGYTF. The whole variable domain, remainder taken from reference TRBV15 and TRBJ1-2, is DAMVIQNPRYQVTQFGKPVTLSCSQTLNHNVMYWYQQKSSQAPKLLFHYYDKDFNNEADTPDNFQSRRPNTSFCFLDIRSPGLGDTAMYLCATSRDAVTGNYGYTFGSGTRLTVV.

The chain links TRBV4-2 to TRBJ2-2; the D gene is possibly TRBD2 (7 bases). Per germline, CDR1 LGHNA and CDR2 YNFKEQ. Trimming removed 3 bases at V and 3 bases at J, with 11 bases between. This CDR3 region has 15 residues. The CDR3 is CASSHGGPDTGELFF. CDR3 coding DNA: TGTGCCAGCAGCCACGGGGGGCCGGACACCGGGGAGCTGTTTTTT.

The rearrangement uses TRBV27 and TRBJ1-2, with 7 bases matching TRBD1. The CDR3 runs to 13 residues. Looked up from germline, CDR1 is MNHEY and CDR2 is SMNVEV (reference sequence). After removal of 7 bases from V and 8 bases from J, the junction contained 10 bases not matched to a gene. The DNA of the CDR3 is TGTGCCAGCACCCCCGGTAGGGGGCTCGGCTACACCTTC. This gives the protein CASTPGRGLGYTF.

The J gene is TRBJ1-1, the V gene TRBV5-1; tentatively, D is TRBD1 (5 bases). The length of the CDR3 is 16 residues. V was cut by 0 bases and J by 0 bases, with 12 bases left in between. Germline V gene lookup returns CDR1 SGHRS and CDR2 YFSETQ. The CDR3 region is CASSLEAGQMNTEAFF. The CDR3 coding sequence is TGCGCCAGCAGCTTGGAGGCAGGGCAAATGAACACTGAAGCTTTCTTT.

Comment on this clone: Other DNA sequences in the sample encode the same CDR3. The genes are TRBV19 and TRBJ1-2; D remains ambiguous. The CDR3 runs to 13 residues. The germline CDR1 and CDR2 sequences are LNHDA and SQIVND (reference sequence). The V and J ends lost 3 bases and 2 bases respectively, with 7 bases between them. The chain's CDR3 is CASSIGLNYGYTF. DNA for the CDR3: TGTGCCAGTAGTATCGGCCTCAACTATGGCTACACCTTC. The complete variable domain, with remaining parts taken from reference TRBV19 and TRBJ1-2, reads DGGITQSPKYLFRKEGQNVTLSCEQNLNHDAMYWYRQDPGQGLRLIYYSQIVNDFQKGDIAEGYSVSREKKESFPLTVTSAQKNPTAFYLCASSIGLNYGYTFGSGTRLTVV.

The V call is TRBV19, the J call TRBJ1-5; D remains ambiguous. This CDR3 region has 12 residues. From germline, CDR1 is LNHDA and CDR2 SQIVND (reference sequence). V lost 0 bases to trimming and J lost 9 bases, with 6 bases between them. CDR3 in amino acids: CASSIDRRPQHF. The DNA for the CDR3 is TGTGCCAGTAGTATAGATCGGCGGCCCCAGCATTTT.

The chain combines TRBV30 with TRBJ2-7, with D perhaps matching TRBD2 (6 bases). V shed 7 bases and J shed 5 bases, with 15 bases lying between them. The CDR3 has 12 amino acids. Germline CDR1 is GTSNPN and CDR2 is SVGIG (reference sequence). Here the CDR3 reads CAYQRRVHEQYF. The CDR3 nucleotides are TGTGCCTACCAAAGGAGGGTTCACGAGCAGTACTTC. Full variable domain (outside the CDR3, taken from reference TRBV30 and TRBJ2-7): SQTIHQWPATLVQPVGSPLSLECTVEGTSNPNLYWYRQAAGRGLQLLFYSVGIGQISSEVPQNLSASRPQDRQFILSSKKLLLSDSGFYLCAYQRRVHEQYFGPGTRLTVT.

This clone was counted only a few times. The genes are TRBV21-1 and TRBJ1-2; no DNA check was done on the table's D call, TRBD1. TRBV21-1 is shown as a pseudogene. The CDR3 is 14 residues long. In nucleotides, the CDR3 is TGTGCCAGCTTCCAGAAACCAGGAAGAAGTGGCTACACCTTC. It translates to CASFQKPGRSGYTF.

The chain combines TRBV11-2 with TRBJ2-6; no definite D call. Germline V gene sequence: CDR1 SGHAT, CDR2 FQNNGV. The CDR3 sequence is 14 residues long. The V and J ends lost 4 bases and 0 bases respectively, with 4 bases between them. This CDR3 reads CASSSFSGANVLTF. The CDR3 DNA follows: TGTGCCAGCAGCTCGTTCTCTGGGGCCAACGTCCTGACTTTC.

The genes are TRBV7-2 and TRBJ2-1; D ambiguous. Germline V gene data show CDR1 as SGHTA and CDR2 as FQGNSA. V was pared by 0 bases and J by 5 bases, with 8 bases between. The CDR3 covers 14 residues. The CDR3 sequence is CASSLAGQNNEQFF. The CDR3 region has the DNA TGTGCCAGCAGCTTAGCTGGGCAGAACAATGAGCAGTTCTTC.

V and J are TRBV30 and TRBJ2-2, with D maybe TRBD1 (5 bases). The CDR3 sequence is 13 residues long. V lost 4 bases and J 6 bases, leaving 12 bases between the germline ends. In germline, CDR1 is GTSNPN, CDR2 SVGIG (reference sequence). CDR3 in DNA: TGTGCCTGGAAGATTGGGGCGGCCGGGGAGCTGTTTTTT. Its translation: CAWKIGAAGELFF.

The chain links TRBV5-1 to TRBJ2-7; 10 bases are shared with TRBD2. Germline CDR1 and CDR2: SGHRS and YFSETQ. V gave up 0 bases and J gave up 7 bases; unmatched junction bases: 7. The CDR3 has 15 amino acids. The CDR3 DNA follows: TGCGCCAGCAGCTTGGACCTAGCGGGAGTGGAAGAGCAGTACTTC. This gives the protein CASSLDLAGVEEQYF.

The rearrangement links TRBV7-2 to TRBJ2-5, with 13 bases identical to TRBD2. J was trimmed by 1 base and V by 6 bases; bases with no gene match: 14. CDR3 length: 19 amino acids. Germline CDR1 SGHTA, CDR2 FQGNSA. CDR3 coding DNA: TGTGCCAGCAGTTTCCGCAGGCCGACTAGCGGGGGGTCCCAAGAGACCCAGTACTTC. Translated, it gives CASSFRRPTSGGSQETQYF.